The next 3 T cell receptor beta chains were all read from a single sample in a study of T cell responses to AZD1222 COVID-19 vaccine. Here immunoSEQ multiplex PCR was the method, and the copy in TCRdb shows in-frame clones only, minus some. The profile shows around 120,000 clones, roughly 89% of them singletons. The sample consisted of peripheral blood, taken on day 0 of AZD1222 vaccination. The receptors come from an adult in good health.

This clone was picked up one time. The chain combines TRBV18 with TRBJ2-1; D is perhaps TRBD1 or TRBD2 (5 bases each). Looked up from germline, CDR1 is KGHSH and CDR2 is LQKENI. V lost 2 bases to trimming and J lost 12 bases, with 17 bases between them. This CDR3 is 14 amino acids long. CDR3 nucleotides: TGTGCCAGCTCACCAGCCGGGACGGAGCTTGGGCAGTTCTTC. Its translation is CASSPAGTELGQFF.

V is TRBV28 and J is TRBJ2-7; D gene unclear. Trimming shortened V by 8 bases and J by 3 bases, and 8 bases separated the two germline ends. The CDR3 is 11 amino acids. CDR1 and CDR2 (germline): MDHEN, SYDVKM. The CDR3 spells CASGPVYEQYF. The DNA for the CDR3 is TGTGCCAGCGGACCTGTCTACGAGCAGTACTTC.

The genes are TRBV20-1 and TRBJ1-2; D unresolved. The germline gives CDR1 DFQATT, CDR2 SNEGSKA (reference sequence). This CDR3 has 11 amino acids. Trimming pared 5 bases from V and 8 bases from J, leaving 12 bases between. In DNA form, the CDR3 reads TGCAGTGCTCCCCTGTTTGCCGGCTACACCTTC. Its translation: CSAPLFAGYTF.